This T cell receptor (beta chain) was obtained from a study of regulatory T cells. Study-wide findings and caveats: Hydrophobic residues at CDR3 positions 6 and 7 were enriched in conventional CD4+ T cells of CD3G-deficient patients.

Primers: 52 TRBV forward and 13 TRBJ reverse. Sequenced by immunoSEQ multiplex PCR; TCRdb stores in-frame clones only, minus some. The sample lists tens of thousands of clones; 70% to 90% were seen once. On this clone itself: Its target is not known.

The CDR3 extends over 14 amino acids. Germline V gene lookup returns CDR1 SGHVS and CDR2 FQNEAQ. V lost 5 bases, J lost 6 bases, and 17 bases lay in between. V is TRBV7-8 and J is TRBJ2-7; unclear D gene. The TCR sequence derives from a child aged 5-17 years with CD3G deficiency. Sequenced material: conventional CD4+ T cells sorted from blood. The CDR3 region has the DNA TGTGCCAGCAGCCCTCGGACCCGTCTTGGCGAGCAGTACTTC. Translated: CASSPRTRLGEQYF.